The source of this TCR beta chain is a study of Ad26.COV2.S vaccination and SARS-CoV-2 variants. Study-wide results and limits: Vaccine and placebo recipients had comparable breadth of non-spike TCRs. In vaccinated individuals, spike-specific CD8+ and CD4+ T cell responses reportedly displayed substantial breadth.

As for treatment: roughly 18 received Ad26.COV2.S at low or high dose, single or two shots; about five received placebo; per-sample allocation not given. Samples came from day 63 after the first vaccine or placebo injection. The vaccine antigen was prefusion-stabilized Wuhan SARS-CoV-2 spike. Profiled with immunoSEQ multiplex PCR; TCRdb holds only in-frame clones, not every one. The sample consists of 500,000 or so clones, roughly 89% of them appearing once. Regarding this clone: Its target is not known.

The V end lost 2 bases, the J end lost 2 bases, and 11 bases lay between the germline ends. The CDR3 sequence is 15 residues long. Germline V lookup: CDR1 MNHEY, CDR2 SMNVEV (reference sequence). The material sequenced was peripheral blood, taken in a trial of Ad26.COV2.S vaccine versus placebo. The origin of this receptor is a person aged 18-65 years who received the Ad26.COV2.S COVID-19 vaccine or a placebo. The chain has TRBV27 and TRBJ2-3; maybe TRBD1 (5 bases). The CDR3: CASSLKVGVTDTQYF. CDR3 in DNA: TGTGCCAGCAGTTTAAAAGTAGGGGTCACAGATACGCAGTATTTT.